Shown below are 32 T cell receptor beta chains from a single sample sequenced in a study of CD8 T cells in Susac syndrome. RNA was extracted with the RNeasy kit, and a quantity of 0.5 to 1 ug was reverse transcribed using random hexamers. TCRdb independently ran MiXCR on the immunoSEQ multiplex PCR reads; one entry per CDR3 protein. The sample gives more than 95,000 distinct CDR3 sequences, about 95% of which show up once; about 0.2% is in the top ten. Sequencing was carried out using CD8+ T cells from PBMCs. These receptors were collected from a human donor with Susac syndrome.

The chain carries TRBV10-3 and TRBJ2-5; D unclear. V was shortened by 3 bases and J by 2 bases, with 16 bases between the two germline ends. This CDR3 comprises 16 residues. Germline V gives CDR1 ENHRY, CDR2 SYGVKD. CDR3 nucleotides: TGTGCCATCAGTGAAGTCCAGGAACCCCCACAAGAGACCCAGTACTTC. Residues: CAISEVQEPPQETQYF.

V and J are TRBV6-2 or TRBV6-3 and TRBJ2-6; no clear D gene. Germline CDR1 reads MNHEY; CDR2 reads SVGEGT. Trimming shortened V by 4 bases and J by 0 bases, and 4 bases separated the two germline ends. This CDR3 comprises 14 residues. The CDR3: CASSLLSGANVLTF. As DNA, the CDR3 is TGTGCCAGCAGTTTGCTCTCTGGGGCCAACGTCCTGACTTTC.

The rearrangement uses TRBV12-3 or TRBV12-4 and TRBJ1-3; no firm D call. The CDR3 contains 13 residues. Trimming removed 5 bases from V and 1 base from J, with 6 bases in between. CDR3 in amino acids: CASSEGSGNTIYF. The CDR3 DNA reads TGTGCCAGCAGTGAGGGTTCTGGAAACACCATATATTTT.

For the CDR3, the DNA is TGTGCCAGCAGTTACTCGACCGGGGAGCTGTTTTTT. It yields the protein CASSYSTGELFF. The chain has TRBV6-5 and TRBJ2-2; unclear D gene. The V end was cut by 0 bases, the J end by 5 bases, with 1 base between. Germline assignment: CDR1 MNHEY and CDR2 SVGAGI. The CDR3 covers 12 residues.

V and J are TRBV6-4 and TRBJ2-1; D call uncertain. The CDR3 length is 15 residues. The germline V and J ends were trimmed by 0 bases and 1 base, with 7 bases remaining between them. Germline assignment: CDR1 MRHNA and CDR2 SNTAGT. The DNA for the CDR3 is TGTGCCAGCAGTGACTCAGATGGGTCCTACAATGAGCAGTTCTTC. This translates into CASSDSDGSYNEQFF.

The rearrangement uses TRBV30 and TRBJ1-3; D not certain. Trimming cost V 1 base and J 2 bases, with 9 bases left between them. CDR3 length: 14 amino acids. Germline V gene lookup returns CDR1 GTSNPN and CDR2 SVGIG (reference sequence). CDR3 nucleotide sequence: TGTGCCTGGAGTGGGGGTACGACTGGAAACACCATATATTTT. This gives the protein CAWSGGTTGNTIYF. Using reference TRBV30 and TRBJ1-3 for the parts outside the CDR3, the full variable domain is SQTIHQWPATLVQPVGSPLSLECTVEGTSNPNLYWYRQAAGRGLQLLFYSVGIGQISSEVPQNLSASRPQDRQFILSSKKLLLSDSGFYLCAWSGGTTGNTIYFGEGSWLTVV.

V and J are TRBV7-2 and TRBJ2-1; possible D gene TRBD2, 6 bases. The V gene lost 7 bases and the J gene lost 1 base, with 11 bases spanning the gap. CDR1 SGHTA and CDR2 FQGNSA come from the germline V gene. The CDR3 extends over 14 amino acids. CDR3 protein: CASTPGTSYNEQFF. For the CDR3, the DNA is TGTGCCAGCACGCCCGGGACTTCCTACAATGAGCAGTTCTTC. The entire variable domain, with the rest obtained from reference TRBV7-2 and TRBJ2-1, is as follows: GAGVSQSPSNKVTEKGKDVELRCDPISGHTALYWYRQSLGQGLEFLIYFQGNSAPDKSGLPSDRFSAERTGGSVSTLTIQRTQQEDSAVYLCASTPGTSYNEQFFGPGTRLTVL.

The chain has TRBV12-3 or TRBV12-4 and TRBJ1-2, with D possibly matching TRBD1 (5 bases). CDR3 length: 15 amino acids. The V gene lost 8 bases and the J gene lost 4 bases, with 20 bases spanning the gap. DNA of the CDR3: TGTGCCAGCGTCAGGGCGGAAATCGACGGCTATGGCTACACCTTC. Amino acid sequence: CASVRAEIDGYGYTF.

This sequence joins TRBV3-1 and TRBJ2-7; TRBD1 aligns across 7 bases. J lost 1 base, V lost 0 bases, and 0 bases had no gene match. The CDR3 is 14 residues long. Germline CDR1 and CDR2: LGHDT and YNNKEL (reference sequence). This CDR3 reads CASSQEQGSYEQYF. The CDR3 DNA reads as TGTGCCAGCAGCCAAGAACAGGGGTCCTACGAGCAGTACTTC.

The chain employs TRBV6-5 and TRBJ2-7; D unresolved. This CDR3 contains 15 residues. Looked up from germline, CDR1 is MNHEY and CDR2 is SVGAGI. Trimming took off 5 bases at V and 3 bases at J, with 17 bases between the two ends. In DNA form, the CDR3 reads TGTGCCAGCAGTCTGAGGTCACCCGAAGTCTACGAGCAGTACTTC. This translates into CASSLRSPEVYEQYF.

J is TRBJ1-2 and V is TRBV29-1, with D tentatively TRBD1 (5 bases). The CDR3 covers 14 residues. Germline assignment: CDR1 SQVTM and CDR2 ANQGSEA. With 4 bases removed from V and 6 bases from J, the gap between germline ends came to 18 bases. The CDR3 reads CSVGSRAGIDGYTF. CDR3 DNA: TGCAGCGTTGGGAGTAGGGCAGGGATCGATGGCTACACCTTC.

The rearrangement uses TRBV12-3 or TRBV12-4 and TRBJ1-1; 11 bases match TRBD1. V lost 4 bases and J lost 6; bases outside the gene matches: 13. The CDR3 has 17 residues. The CDR3 loop reads CASSSSRGQGVSAEAFF. In DNA, the CDR3 is TGTGCCAGCAGTTCATCACGGGGACAGGGGGTCAGTGCTGAAGCTTTCTTT.

This sequence joins TRBV24-1 and TRBJ2-1, with D perhaps matching TRBD1 (6 bases). This CDR3 has 14 amino acids. The germline V gene encodes CDR1 KGHDR and CDR2 SFDVKD. The V gene lost 7 bases and the J gene lost 10 bases, with 19 bases spanning the gap. The CDR3 here is CATSPGHGEREQFF. Written as DNA, the CDR3 is TGTGCCACCAGCCCGGGACACGGAGAGAGAGAGCAGTTCTTC.

V usage is TRBV5-1 and J usage is TRBJ1-1, with D unresolved. Germline V gives CDR1 SGHRS, CDR2 YFSETQ. This CDR3 has 15 residues. Deletions cut 1 base from V and 1 base from J, with 11 bases between. CDR3 in DNA: TGCGCCAGCAGCTTGTATCAGTCAGGGAACACTGAAGCTTTCTTT. It translates to CASSLYQSGNTEAFF.

This chain connects TRBV30 to TRBJ2-7, with 9 bases fitting TRBD1. Germline lookup yields CDR1 GTSNPN and CDR2 SVGIG (reference sequence). Trimming took 1 base from V and 5 from J; bases not matched to a gene: 27. The CDR3 spans 21 residues. The CDR3, as DNA: TGTGCCTGGAGTGGACCATATGCAATCCTTGGCGGACAGGGGACTATCCACGAGCAGTACTTC. This translates into CAWSGPYAILGGQGTIHEQYF.

The chain is built from TRBV15 and TRBJ1-3; no firm D call. The V gene lost 0 bases and the J gene lost 0 bases, with 9 bases spanning the gap. The CDR3 has 16 residues. Germline V gene sequence: CDR1 LNHNV, CDR2 YYDKDF (reference sequence). The CDR3 DNA sequence: TGTGCCACCAGCAGAGATTTTGAAGGCTCTGGAAACACCATATATTTT. Protein product: CATSRDFEGSGNTIYF.

This clonotype came up once. This sequence joins TRBV2 and TRBJ2-7; D is possibly TRBD1 (6 bases). The CDR3 runs 13 residues. The V and J ends lost 6 bases and 5 bases respectively, with 14 bases between them. Germline V gives CDR1 SNHLY, CDR2 FYNNEI. In DNA form, the CDR3 reads TGTGCCAGCAGCCGTACAGGGACCCACGAGCAGTACTTC. Its translation is CASSRTGTHEQYF.

This rearrangement joins TRBV15 to TRBJ2-7; weak D call: TRBD2 (5 bases). Per germline, CDR1 LNHNV and CDR2 YYDKDF (reference sequence). The CDR3 has 14 amino acids. Deletions cut 0 bases from V and 5 bases from J, with 11 bases between. CDR3 sequence: CATSRDRGLHEQYF. In nucleotides, the CDR3 is TGTGCCACCAGCAGAGATCGAGGACTCCACGAGCAGTACTTC.

The chain carries TRBV15 and TRBJ2-1; 10 nucleotides agree with TRBD1. Looked up from germline, CDR1 is LNHNV and CDR2 is YYDKDF (reference sequence). The CDR3 covers 14 residues. The ends lost 6 bases at V and 6 bases at J; junction bases unmatched: 5. CDR3 amino acids: CATRWDRGSNEQFF. The CDR3, as DNA: TGTGCCACCAGATGGGACAGGGGAAGCAATGAGCAGTTCTTC.

The chain uses TRBV28 and TRBJ2-7, with 9 positions matching TRBD1. The CDR3 covers 15 residues. The V gene end was trimmed by 1 base and the J gene end by 5 bases; junction bases not matched to a gene: 6. CDR1 and CDR2 (germline): MDHEN, SYDVKM. This chain's CDR3 is CASSLYTGGAHEQYF. Written as DNA, the CDR3 is TGTGCCAGCAGTTTATACACAGGGGGCGCCCACGAGCAGTACTTC. The full variable domain, in which reference TRBV28 and TRBJ2-7 provide the parts outside the CDR3, is DVKVTQSSRYLVKRTGEKVFLECVQDMDHENMFWYRQDPGLGLRLIYFSYDVKMKEKGDIPEGYSVSREKKERFSLILESASTNQTSMYLCASSLYTGGAHEQYFGPGTRLTVT.

The V call is TRBV11-2, the J call TRBJ2-7; D is possibly TRBD1 (5 bases). Looked up from germline, CDR1 is SGHAT and CDR2 is FQNNGV. V shed 1 base and J shed 2 bases, with 9 bases lying between them. The CDR3 length is 14 residues. CDR3: CASSLGGLPYEQYF. As DNA, the CDR3 is TGTGCCAGCAGCTTAGGGGGCCTCCCCTACGAGCAGTACTTC.

The chain uses TRBV3-1 and TRBJ2-5; no definite D call. Germline CDR1 LGHDT, CDR2 YNNKEL (reference sequence). The CDR3 length is 16 residues. Trimming left V 2 bases short and J 3 bases short, with 16 bases between. The CDR3 DNA follows: TGTGCCAGCAGCCAATTTCAGTTGCTGTCGGAAGAGACCCAGTACTTC. Protein: CASSQFQLLSEETQYF.

The chain joins TRBV4-1 to TRBJ1-1; D unresolved. CDR1 MGHRA and CDR2 YSYEKL come from the germline V gene. The CDR3 has 15 amino acids. V gave up 1 base and J gave up 8 bases, with 17 bases separating them. CDR3 protein: CASSQVNFGGSEAFF. The CDR3 bases are TGCGCCAGCAGCCAAGTTAACTTCGGAGGCTCAGAAGCTTTCTTT.

This chain uses TRBV4-2 with TRBJ2-7; D might be TRBD2 (6 bases). Trimming stripped 4 bases from V and 0 bases from J, with 13 bases between. Per the germline V gene, CDR1 is LGHNA and CDR2 is YNFKEQ. The CDR3 runs 15 residues. The CDR3 spells CASSPGAGHSYEQYF. Here the CDR3 DNA reads TGTGCCAGCAGCCCCGGGGCGGGGCACTCCTACGAGCAGTACTTC.

This rearrangement joins TRBV4-3 to TRBJ2-6; TRBD2 might be the D (5 bases). Germline CDR1 LGHNA, CDR2 YSLEER. The CDR3 has 17 amino acids. V was pared by 2 bases and J by 2 bases, with 13 bases between. CDR3 in DNA: TGCGCCAGCAGCCAAACTCCCCCCGGGGCTGGGGCCAACGTCCTGACTTTC. Its translation: CASSQTPPGAGANVLTF.

The J gene is TRBJ1-1, the V gene TRBV9; D is ambiguous. The CDR3 sequence is 14 residues long. Germline V gene lookup returns CDR1 SGDLS and CDR2 YYNGEE. V lost 1 base and J lost 0, with 7 bases in between. The CDR3 coding sequence is TGTGCCAGCAGCGTACGGGCGATGAACACTGAAGCTTTCTTT. Translation gives CASSVRAMNTEAFF.

The chain has TRBV28 and TRBJ1-4, with TRBD1 as a possible D gene (5 bases). From germline, CDR1 is MDHEN and CDR2 SYDVKM. CDR3 length: 15 residues. V lost 3 bases, J lost 5 bases, and 13 bases lay in between. The CDR3 protein is CASSFPGTRNEKLFF. CDR3 nucleotides: TGTGCCAGCAGTTTTCCAGGGACGCGGAATGAAAAACTGTTTTTT. The full variable domain, rest sourced from reference TRBV28 and TRBJ1-4, is DVKVTQSSRYLVKRTGEKVFLECVQDMDHENMFWYRQDPGLGLRLIYFSYDVKMKEKGDIPEGYSVSREKKERFSLILESASTNQTSMYLCASSFPGTRNEKLFFGSGTQLSVL.

The rearrangement links TRBV6-1 to TRBJ2-1, with 11 bases fitting TRBD2. The CDR3 has 15 amino acids. V lost 8 bases to trimming and J lost 3 bases; unmatched junction nucleotides: 6. The V gene's germline CDR1 is MNHNS and CDR2 SASEGT. CDR3 in amino acids: CASSTGLADYNEQFF. In DNA form, the CDR3 reads TGTGCCAGCTCCACGGGACTAGCGGACTACAATGAGCAGTTCTTC.

V gene TRBV5-6 combines with J gene TRBJ2-7; tentatively, D is TRBD1 or TRBD2 (5 bases each). Germline V gene sequence: CDR1 SGHDT, CDR2 YYEEEE. Trimming took 0 bases from V and 7 from J, leaving 17 bases between them. This CDR3 is 15 amino acids long. The CDR3 bases are TGTGCCAGCAGCTTGGAGGGACCGTCACCGGGGGAGCAGTACTTC. Its translation: CASSLEGPSPGEQYF.

This sequence joins TRBV20-1 and TRBJ2-2; 10 nucleotides agree with TRBD1. The CDR3 totals 15 residues. V lost 0 bases to trimming and J lost 6 bases; unmatched junction nucleotides: 4. Germline V gene sequence: CDR1 DFQATT, CDR2 SNEGSKA (reference sequence). This CDR3 is CSAREADRGSGELFF. The DNA of the CDR3 is TGCAGTGCTAGAGAGGCGGACAGGGGGTCCGGGGAGCTGTTTTTT.

This chain links TRBV27 with TRBJ2-2, with D perhaps matching TRBD2 (5 bases). This CDR3 comprises 15 residues. Germline assignment: CDR1 MNHEY and CDR2 SMNVEV (reference sequence). V lost 2 bases and J lost 3, with 10 bases in between. CDR3 protein: CASSLAGVDTGELFF. For the CDR3, the DNA is TGTGCCAGCAGTTTAGCCGGGGTGGACACCGGGGAGCTGTTTTTT.

The chain is built from TRBV27 and TRBJ2-1; 9 bases line up with TRBD1. This CDR3 spans 13 amino acids. J was trimmed by 10 bases and V by 6 bases; bases with no gene match: 7. Germline V CDR1 and CDR2: MNHEY, SMNVEV (reference sequence). CDR3 sequence: CASRDWTGDEQFF. In DNA form, the CDR3 reads TGTGCCAGCAGAGACTGGACAGGGGACGAGCAGTTCTTC.